The 24 T cell receptor beta chains in this list originate from one sample, sequenced in a study of shared clonotypes between healthy human individuals. The data were produced by immunoSEQ multiplex PCR, yet TCRdb's version contains in-frame clones alone and is incomplete. The sample consists of more than 2 million clones, about 95% of them appearing once. CD45RO-negative, CCR7-selected cells formed the naive CD8 fraction, which excluded terminally differentiated effector memory CD45RA+ cells. Sequenced material: naive CD8+ T cells sorted from blood. The receptors originated from a man aged 18 to 35 in good health.

The rearrangement uses TRBV27 and TRBJ1-1, with D hard to call. In germline, CDR1 is MNHEY, CDR2 SMNVEV (reference sequence). The CDR3 loop spans 15 amino acids. The germline V and J ends were trimmed by 8 bases and 1 base, with 17 bases remaining between them. The CDR3 reads CASAPGWPENTEAFF. CDR3 coding DNA: TGTGCCAGCGCCCCCGGTTGGCCGGAGAACACTGAAGCTTTCTTT.

V is TRBV10-2 and J is TRBJ2-1, with unresolved D. The V end was cut by 6 bases, the J end by 2 bases, with 5 bases between. The CDR3 runs 12 residues. The germline CDR1 and CDR2 sequences are WSHSY and SAAADI. CDR3 sequence: CASSPPYNEQFF. In DNA form, the CDR3 reads TGCGCCAGCAGCCCTCCCTACAATGAGCAGTTCTTC.

The CDR3 is CASSHLVVNQPQHF. Here the CDR3 DNA reads TGTGCCAGCAGCCATCTCGTAGTCAATCAGCCCCAGCATTTT. The chain has TRBV11-2 and TRBJ1-5; D not certain. Between the trimmed V and J ends, which lost 5 bases and 3 bases, there was a span of 11 bases. Germline V gene data show CDR1 as SGHAT and CDR2 as FQNNGV. This CDR3 contains 14 residues.

As concerns this clone: The same CDR3 also results from other DNA sequences found in this sample. This rearrangement joins TRBV9 to TRBJ2-7; TRBD1 matches 9 bases. V dropped 0 bases and J dropped 4; count of bases not matched to a gene: 5. CDR1 is SGDLS and CDR2 is YYNGEE in the germline V gene. The CDR3 totals 15 residues. The CDR3 DNA reads as TGTGCCAGCAGCGTAGAGGGACAGGGCGGGTACGAGCAGTACTTC. Translated, it gives CASSVEGQGGYEQYF.

J is TRBJ2-1 and V is TRBV7-6, with TRBD2 identical over 8 bases. Trimming at V came to 0 bases and at J to 9 bases, leaving 4 bases not matched to a gene. The CDR3 totals 14 residues. Germline V CDR1 and CDR2: SGHVS, FNYEAQ. The CDR3 region is CASSLASGVGEQFF. CDR3 nucleotides: TGTGCCAGCAGCTTAGCTAGCGGGGTTGGTGAGCAGTTCTTC.

The V call is TRBV29-1, the J call TRBJ1-1; D might be TRBD1 (5 bases). The V gene's germline CDR1 is SQVTM and CDR2 ANQGSEA. The length of the CDR3 is 16 residues. The ends were cut back, 4 bases at V and 1 base at J, with 19 bases in the middle. The CDR3 region has the DNA TGCAGCGTTGTTGGTAAGGGGTCTGTTGGGAACACTGAAGCTTTCTTT. The encoded protein is CSVVGKGSVGNTEAFF.

The CDR3: CASSYDLGLGEQYF. The CDR3 DNA reads as TGTGCCAGCAGTTACGATTTGGGTTTGGGGGAGCAGTACTTC. The rearrangement links TRBV6-6 to TRBJ2-7; unclear D gene. The CDR3 has 14 amino acids. The V end lost 2 bases, the J end lost 7 bases, and 15 bases lay between the germline ends. The germline CDR1 and CDR2 sequences are MNHNY and SVGAGI (reference sequence).

As regards this clone: The conserved phenylalanine or tryptophan is not found at the CDR3 terminus, so this likely reflects a read error. The chain links TRBV7-9 to TRBJ2-6; tentative D call: TRBD1 (5 bases). In germline, CDR1 is SEHNR, CDR2 FQNEAQ (reference sequence). V was shortened by 3 bases and J by 0 bases, with 9 bases between the two germline ends. The CDR3 length is 16 residues. The CDR3 nucleotides read TGTGCCAGCAGCTTGTTGGGGCGCTCTGGGGCCAACGTCCTGACTCTC. Amino acids: CASSLLGRSGANVLTL.

This chain connects TRBV5-6 to TRBJ2-1, with TRBD2 identical over 12 bases. Losses at the gene ends were 4 bases for V and 6 bases for J; bases not matched to a gene: 14. This CDR3 is 18 amino acids long. Germline V gene sequence: CDR1 SGHDT, CDR2 YYEEEE. As DNA, the CDR3 is TGTGCCAGCAGCCCTACTCAGACTAGCGGGAGAGTGGGCAATGAGCAGTTCTTC. Translated, it gives CASSPTQTSGRVGNEQFF.

The chain links TRBV29-1 to TRBJ1-2, with TRBD1 matching over 10 bases. V trimming: 5 bases; J trimming: 3 bases; junction bases outside the gene matches: 3. Germline values: CDR1 SQVTM, CDR2 ANQGSEA. The CDR3 is 13 residues long. CDR3 in amino acids: CSVWTGGDYGYTF. The CDR3 coding sequence is TGCAGCGTTTGGACAGGGGGAGACTATGGCTACACCTTC.

The chain carries TRBV13 and TRBJ2-7; 7 bases fit TRBD2. The germline V gene encodes CDR1 PRHDT and CDR2 FYEKMQ (reference sequence). The CDR3 is 17 amino acids. The V and J ends lost 5 bases and 5 bases, in that order; junction bases with no gene match: 18. The CDR3 region is CASSTLGEGGPINEQYF. The CDR3 DNA sequence: TGTGCCAGCAGCACCCTCGGCGAGGGAGGGCCGATAAACGAGCAGTACTTC.

The V and J genes are TRBV5-6 and TRBJ1-4; D gene unclear. V lost 0 bases and J 0 bases, leaving 9 bases between the germline ends. Germline CDR1 reads SGHDT; CDR2 reads YYEEEE. The length of the CDR3 is 16 residues. CDR3 in amino acids: CASSLAGGATNEKLFF. The DNA of the CDR3 is TGTGCCAGCAGCTTGGCGGGCGGTGCAACTAATGAAAAACTGTTTTTT.

The gene calls are TRBV6-5 and TRBJ1-1, with 8 bases lining up with TRBD1. J was trimmed by 3 bases and V by 1 base; bases with no gene match: 4. The germline gives CDR1 MNHEY, CDR2 SVGAGI. The CDR3 length is 15 residues. The DNA for the CDR3 is TGTGCCAGCAGTTACTTGACAGGGGTGGACACTGAAGCTTTCTTT. This codes for CASSYLTGVDTEAFF.

In DNA form, the CDR3 reads TGTGCCAGCAGCGGGCGGGACAATGAGCAGTTCTTC. This translates into CASSGRDNEQFF. The chain joins TRBV2 to TRBJ2-1, with a possible D match to TRBD2 (5 bases). V was cut by 6 bases and J by 5 bases, with 8 bases left in between. The CDR3 has 12 residues. Germline values: CDR1 SNHLY, CDR2 FYNNEI.

This chain joins TRBV4-2 and TRBJ2-7; D is unresolved. V shed 0 bases and J shed 3 bases, with 9 bases lying between them. CDR3 size: 14 residues. In germline, CDR1 is LGHNA, CDR2 YNFKEQ. DNA for the CDR3: TGTGCCAGCAGCCAAGATGGGTTGGGCTACGAGCAGTACTTC. Encoded protein: CASSQDGLGYEQYF.

The rearrangement uses TRBV5-6 and TRBJ2-7, with TRBD2 identical over 14 bases. Germline lookup yields CDR1 SGHDT and CDR2 YYEEEE. The CDR3 loop spans 16 amino acids. Trimming cost V 3 bases and J 1 base; bases outside gene matches: 3. The DNA of the CDR3 is TGTGCCAGCAGCTCGGGACTAGCGGGGGCATCCTACGAGCAGTACTTC. The encoded protein is CASSSGLAGASYEQYF.

The chain is built from TRBV10-1 and TRBJ2-3, with a tentative D call TRBD2 (7 bases). V was cut by 4 bases and J by 0 bases, with 14 bases left in between. Germline loops: CDR1 WNHNN, CDR2 SYGVQD (reference sequence). This CDR3 is built from 16 residues. The CDR3 spells CASSGSAGASTDTQYF. The CDR3 DNA reads TGCGCCAGCAGTGGTAGCGCGGGGGCTAGCACAGATACGCAGTATTTT.

The J gene is TRBJ1-6, the V gene TRBV27; 7 nucleotides agree with TRBD1. The V segment lost 0 bases and the J segment 7 bases; nucleotides outside the gene matches: 9. Germline V gene lookup returns CDR1 MNHEY and CDR2 SMNVEV (reference sequence). The CDR3 loop spans 17 amino acids. This chain's CDR3 is CASSLSAQGGLNSPLHF. The CDR3 nucleotides are TGTGCCAGCAGTTTATCGGCCCAGGGGGGGCTGAATTCACCCCTCCACTTT.

The chain carries TRBV13 and TRBJ1-2; no firm D call. Trimming took 5 bases from V and 2 from J, leaving 15 bases between them. The CDR3 has 15 residues. Germline CDR1 is PRHDT and CDR2 is FYEKMQ (reference sequence). The DNA for the CDR3 is TGTGCCAGCAGCCCCCAATCCGGGCTCAACTATGGCTACACCTTC. Translated: CASSPQSGLNYGYTF.

The DNA for the CDR3 is TGTGCCAGCAGCTCCCTCCAGGACGCGCCTCGGGAGACCCAGTACTTC. Encoded protein: CASSSLQDAPRETQYF. V and J are TRBV7-8 and TRBJ2-5; D gene uncertain. The CDR3 extends over 16 amino acids. Per the germline V gene, CDR1 is SGHVS and CDR2 is FQNEAQ. V shed 4 bases and J shed 5 bases, with 20 bases lying between them.

The V call is TRBV6-1, the J call TRBJ1-1, with 8 bases aligning to TRBD1. With V trimmed by 4 bases and J by 3 bases, 7 bases remained unmatched. Germline CDR1 is MNHNS and CDR2 is SASEGT. The CDR3 loop spans 15 amino acids. CDR3 in amino acids: CASSVGQGSDTEAFF. Here the CDR3 DNA reads TGTGCCAGCAGTGTCGGACAGGGATCCGACACTGAAGCTTTCTTT.

This clone has just one count. The same CDR3 is also encoded by other DNA sequences in this sample. The gene calls are TRBV5-6 and TRBJ2-1, with D maybe TRBD2 (6 bases). The V gene's germline CDR1 is SGHDT and CDR2 YYEEEE. The germline V and J ends were trimmed by 0 bases and 0 bases, with 7 bases remaining between them. The CDR3 has 15 amino acids. CDR3 loop: CASSLGGTSYNEQFF. The CDR3 region has the DNA TGTGCCAGCAGCTTGGGCGGGACCTCCTACAATGAGCAGTTCTTC.

The chain links TRBV2 to TRBJ1-1; D is uncertain. Germline-derived CDR1 and CDR2 are SNHLY and FYNNEI. The V end lost 7 bases, the J end lost 7 bases, and 7 bases lay between the germline ends. CDR3 length: 10 residues. CDR3 coding DNA: TGTGCCAGCAACCAAATTGAAGCTTTCTTT. This gives the protein CASNQIEAFF.

This chain links TRBV5-6 with TRBJ1-1, with D tentatively TRBD1 (5 bases). CDR1 SGHDT and CDR2 YYEEEE come from the germline V gene. The CDR3 is 14 amino acids. V was cut by 4 bases and J by 1 base, with 11 bases left in between. The DNA for the CDR3 is TGTGCCAGCAGCCTGCGGGGCAAGAACACTGAAGCTTTCTTT. Translated: CASSLRGKNTEAFF.